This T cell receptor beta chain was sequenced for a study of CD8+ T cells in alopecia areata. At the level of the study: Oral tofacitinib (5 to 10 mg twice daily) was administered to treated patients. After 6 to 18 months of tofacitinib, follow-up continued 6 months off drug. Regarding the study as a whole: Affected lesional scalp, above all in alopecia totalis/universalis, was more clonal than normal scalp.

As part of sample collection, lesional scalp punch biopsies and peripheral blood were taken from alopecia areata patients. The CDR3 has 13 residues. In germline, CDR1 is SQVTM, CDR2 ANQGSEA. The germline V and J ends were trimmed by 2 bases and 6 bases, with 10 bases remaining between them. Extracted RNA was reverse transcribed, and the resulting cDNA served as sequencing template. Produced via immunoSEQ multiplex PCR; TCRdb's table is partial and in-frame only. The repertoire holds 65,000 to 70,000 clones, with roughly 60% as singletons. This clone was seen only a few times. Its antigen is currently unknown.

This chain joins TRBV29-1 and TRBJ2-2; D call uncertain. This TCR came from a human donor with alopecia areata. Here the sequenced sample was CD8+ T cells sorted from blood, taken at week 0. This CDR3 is CSVESVLAGELFF. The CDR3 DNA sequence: TGCAGCGTTGAATCCGTTTTGGCCGGGGAGCTGTTTTTT.